This T cell receptor (beta chain) was captured in a study of human T cells and chemical hapten exposure. Specified time point: pre-sensitization, week 0. Treatment here: therapeutic diphenylcyclopropenone sensitization with weekly scalp DPC. TCRdb recomputed calls from the RACE reads with MiXCR, one row per CDR3 protein. Among under 110,000 distinct CDR3 sequences listed, 12% were seen once. The CDR3 loop spans 14 amino acids. The germline gives CDR1 SGHRS, CDR2 YFSETQ. Trimming took 0 bases from V and 6 from J, leaving 10 bases between them. The TCR originated in a woman aged 50 to 60 with alopecia areata. Some clones in this sample may be carry-over from other donors' samples. Sequenced material: whole blood, taken in connection with sensitization to the hapten diphenylcyclopropenone (DPC). The genes are TRBV5-1 and TRBJ2-1; D uncertain. CDR3 sequence (DNA): TGCGCCAGCAGCTTGGTCGGCGGAGCCAATGAGCAGTTCTTC. It yields the protein CASSLVGGANEQFF. Supplemented by reference TRBV5-1 and TRBJ2-1, the full variable domain reads KAGVTQTPRYLIKTRGQQVTLSCSPISGHRSVSWYQQTPGQGLQFLFEYFSETQRNKGNFPGRFSGRQFSNSRSEMNVSTLELGDSALYLCASSLVGGANEQFFGPGTRLTVL.